This entry concerns a single T cell receptor beta chain. The V gene's germline CDR1 is MNHEY and CDR2 SVGAGI. V dropped 9 bases and J dropped 0; count of bases not matched to a gene: 4. This CDR3 has 14 residues. The repertoire was sequenced with immunoSEQ multiplex PCR; TCRdb's copy has only in-frame clones and lacks some. The repertoire has 200,000 to 300,000 clones, more than 85% of them found once; the top ten carry 2% to 3%. The entry originates in a study of blood T cell repertoires in COVID-19. The Seattle patients, enrolled during active infection, were followed longitudinally. This chain connects TRBV6-5 to TRBJ2-3, with 9 positions matching TRBD2. The origin of this receptor is a person aged 18 to 29 with COVID-19, enrolled during active disease. Sequenced sample: peripheral blood. Here the CDR3 DNA reads TGTGCCAGTCGGACTAGCGTTAGCACAGATACGCAGTATTTT. Its protein product is CASRTSVSTDTQYF.